This TCR beta chain was found in a study of naive and memory T cell subsets. General observations from the study: Possibly reflecting memory cells re-expressing CD45RA, a few larger clonotypes occurred in naive repertoires, especially CD8.

The sample holds many counts of this clonotype. What it binds is unknown. Per the germline V gene, CDR1 is SGHVS and CDR2 is FQNEAQ. CDR3 length equals 14 residues. Trimming stripped 8 bases from V and 7 bases from J, with 17 bases between. Both TRBC1 and TRBC2 were covered by a beta constant-region primer of two equimolar oligonucleotides. Ligated cDNA was amplified by four rounds of PCR with nested alpha and beta constant-region primers and SP2. TCRdb reprocessed the UMI-ligation and nested PCR reads via MiXCR and lists one record per CDR3 protein. The sample shows 150,000 or so distinct CDR3 sequences, 22% of them seen only once.

J is TRBJ2-2 and V is TRBV7-8, with D possibly being TRBD2 (5 bases). This TCR was recovered from a human donor in good health. Sequencing was carried out using naive CD4+ T cells from blood. This chain's CDR3 is CASVFRGMGGELFF. For the CDR3, the DNA is TGTGCCAGCGTATTTAGAGGGATGGGCGGGGAGCTGTTTTTT.